A selection of T cell receptor beta chains follows, all from one sample in a study of T cells in Graves' hyperthyroidism and ophthalmopathy. Using its own MiXCR run on the multiplex PCR reads, TCRdb lists one record per CDR3 protein. The sample contains some 770,000 distinct CDR3 sequences, about a sixth of which appear only once. The sample consisted of blood. Receptors were obtained from a young man with Graves' hyperthyroidism. Each CDR3 is given without its conserved first and last residue.

j_call,v_call,cdr3_aa
TRBJ1-5,TRBV28,ASSVRLTFNQPQH
TRBJ2-1,TRBV24-1,ATSDLVNYNEQF
TRBJ2-5,TRBV28,ASSLSASETQY
TRBJ1-1,TRBV12-3/TRBV12-4,ASSLQQWVTEAF
TRBJ1-2,TRBV2,ASRSDSNYGYT
TRBJ2-1,TRBV15,ATRQYNEQF
TRBJ2-5,TRBV12-3/TRBV12-4,ASSFSGREETQY
TRBJ2-1,TRBV29-1,SVEARTGEQF
TRBJ2-7,TRBV20-1,SARLAESYEQY
TRBJ2-1,TRBV28,ASSFNTLRGWGNEQF
TRBJ2-1,TRBV7-9,ASSLLSWGSYNEQF
TRBJ2-1,TRBV7-8,ASNLRRETAYNEQF
TRBJ2-5,TRBV18,ASSPSLSETQY
TRBJ2-6,TRBV7-8,ASSFWSSGANVLT
TRBJ2-1,TRBV7-9,ASTQRGGIDEQF
TRBJ1-4,TRBV12-3/TRBV12-4,ASSALDPGGEKLF
TRBJ2-7,TRBV20-1,SARDSRGIPYEQY
TRBJ2-2,TRBV29-1,SVRGTTNTGELF
TRBJ2-7,TRBV4-1,ASSQSFGTTTGKQY
TRBJ2-7,TRBV4-2,ASSDPNEQY
TRBJ2-2,TRBV20-1,SARTPAGVGGELF
TRBJ2-1,TRBV6-2/TRBV6-3,ASSYSGAGLNEIEQF
TRBJ1-1,TRBV3-1,ASSQDRGRENTEAF
TRBJ2-1,TRBV13,ASSGRAENEQF
TRBJ2-7,TRBV6-1,ASSYTSGRAGYEQY
TRBJ2-7,TRBV15,ATSRAGQDYEQY
TRBJ2-7,TRBV28,ASRTRTSGPIDEQY
TRBJ2-7,TRBV20-1,SARGGKSYEQY
TRBJ1-5,TRBV10-3,ATKGQGTYESSNQPQH
TRBJ1-2,TRBV20-1,SARFRVDGYT
TRBJ2-7,TRBV6-2/TRBV6-3,ASRGRDNYYEQY
TRBJ2-3,TRBV7-6,ASSPTPGLSTDTQY
TRBJ2-3,TRBV11-2,ASSLSPSGFADTQY
TRBJ2-1,TRBV20-1,SVNDRVYNEQF
TRBJ1-6,TRBV11-2,ASSPRHLSYNSPLH
TRBJ2-1,TRBV10-3,AISRQDLYNEQF
TRBJ2-1,TRBV6-2/TRBV6-3,ASSYGLAGGPGAPQDEQF
TRBJ2-1,TRBV5-1,ASSITGGSYNEQF
TRBJ2-7,TRBV20-1,SAPSGTSGSYEQY
TRBJ2-2,TRBV7-9,ASSPQQGRRSAGELF
TRBJ1-4,TRBV3-1,ASSQDGTGEEKLF
TRBJ2-3,TRBV28,ASGEGYDTQY
TRBJ2-5,TRBV6-5,ASSYSLDSWGGETQY
TRBJ1-2,TRBV2,ASSEGQGHYGYT
TRBJ2-3,TRBV7-2,ASSPVGGRPTDTQY
TRBJ2-5,TRBV15,ATSRDRLGKETQY
TRBJ1-1,TRBV29-1,SVEGSPGLRGGAF
TRBJ1-4,TRBV30,AWSVLRGPATNEKLF
TRBJ2-2,TRBV15,ATSRGRSNTGELF
TRBJ2-1,TRBV29-1,SVRLAGGRSYNEQF
TRBJ2-7,TRBV11-2,ASSYGIGRDNEQY
TRBJ2-2,TRBV7-9,ASSPDPGELF
TRBJ2-1,TRBV12-3/TRBV12-4,ASSLDPEQQF
TRBJ2-7,TRBV6-2/TRBV6-3,ASSYSEVGGRGSEQY
TRBJ1-2,TRBV20-1,SATGTARNYGYT
TRBJ2-3,TRBV18,ASSPGTRTDTQY
TRBJ2-1,TRBV6-5,ASSYVPQGGNEQF
TRBJ2-1,TRBV29-1,SAPRDGGNEQF
TRBJ2-7,TRBV6-5,ASSYPGLEQY
TRBJ1-2,TRBV3-1,ASSQDHGPGYT